This T cell receptor beta chain was recorded in a study of cytomegalovirus exposure and HLA in healthy donors. Study observations and caveats: Analysis performed later showed TCR beta chains linked to HLA being more clonally expanded than equally common others. The only immune exposure information that was available was CMV serostatus.

The PCR used 60 Vbeta and 13 Jbeta primers. Clones were sequenced by immunoSEQ multiplex PCR, and TCRdb holds only the in-frame ones, with some missing. The table records approximately 190,000 clones, around 73% of them present only once. The junction had 6 bases not matched to a gene; V was cut back by 8 bases and J by 3 bases. This CDR3 is built from 14 residues. In germline, CDR1 is KGHSH, CDR2 LQKENI. In the case of this clone: Its antigen remains unidentified.

This clonotype was obtained from a woman aged 30 to 39 in good health and CMV-seropositive. The chain recombines TRBV18 with TRBJ2-7; 11 nucleotides match TRBD1. The sample taken for sequencing was PBMCs. The CDR3 loop reads CASGRTGGIYEQYF. The CDR3 coding sequence is TGTGCCAGCGGACGGACAGGGGGCATCTACGAGCAGTACTTC.